Listed below are T cell receptor beta chains from one sample, sequenced in a study of OX40 agonist ivuxolimab in advanced cancers. Only in-frame clones appear in the TCRdb table, and some are missing; sequencing was by immunoSEQ multiplex PCR. The table has about 100,000 clones, about 90% seen once. The sample consisted of CD4+ or CD8+ T cells sorted from blood, taken in a trial of the OX40 agonist ivuxolimab. The receptors come from an adult with an advanced solid tumor such as melanoma, head and neck, liver or kidney cancer. CDR3s include the opening cysteine and the closing phenylalanine or tryptophan. The order of the fields is clone size, V gene, D gene, J gene, CDR3 DNA, CDR3 protein. A D gene is named only where the DNA matches it firmly. The size of a clone is reported for some rows only, either as once, few or many, or as a class for expanded clones.

abundance: .
v_gene: TRBV6-1
d_gene: TRBD2
j_gene: TRBJ2-7
CDR3nt: TGTGCCGGCTCAGGCGCGGGAGGGTCCTACGAGCAGTACTTC
CDR3aa: CAGSGAGGSYEQYF

abundance: .
v_gene: TRBV7-3
d_gene: .
j_gene: TRBJ2-7
CDR3nt: TGTGCCAGCAGAATAAAATGGGATTCCTACGAGCAGTACTTC
CDR3aa: CASRIKWDSYEQYF

abundance: .
v_gene: TRBV11-3
d_gene: .
j_gene: TRBJ1-1
CDR3nt: TGTGCCAGCAGCCGGACACCGGCGACTGAAGCTTTCTTT
CDR3aa: CASSRTPATEAFF

abundance: .
v_gene: TRBV19
d_gene: TRBD1
j_gene: TRBJ1-1
CDR3nt: TGTGCCAGTAGTATAAGGCAGAGGGACAGGCCGAACACTGAAGCTTTCTTT
CDR3aa: CASSIRQRDRPNTEAFF

abundance: .
v_gene: TRBV10-3
d_gene: .
j_gene: TRBJ1-2
CDR3nt: TGTGCCATCAGTGAGCAGGGTTTACAGGGTAGGGGCTATGGCTACACCTTC
CDR3aa: CAISEQGLQGRGYGYTF

abundance: .
v_gene: TRBV2
d_gene: TRBD1
j_gene: TRBJ1-5
CDR3nt: TGTGCCAGCAGTCCCGGACAGGCGAGAGGGCATCAGCCCCAGCATTTT
CDR3aa: CASSPGQARGHQPQHF

abundance: once
v_gene: TRBV5-6
d_gene: TRBD1
j_gene: TRBJ1-5
CDR3nt: TGTGCCAGCAGCCCAAACCGGGACAGGAGCAATCAGCCCCAGCATTTT
CDR3aa: CASSPNRDRSNQPQHF

abundance: .
v_gene: TRBV7-6
d_gene: TRBD1
j_gene: TRBJ2-7
CDR3nt: TGTGCCAGCAGCCAGACAGGGGACGAGCAGTACTTC
CDR3aa: CASSQTGDEQYF

abundance: .
v_gene: TRBV7-2
d_gene: .
j_gene: TRBJ2-5
CDR3nt: TGTGCCAGCAGCTTAGCGCCTTTCCAAGAGACCCAGTACTTC
CDR3aa: CASSLAPFQETQYF

abundance: .
v_gene: TRBV29-1
d_gene: .
j_gene: TRBJ1-1
CDR3nt: TGCAGCGGGGGACCCCAAAACACTGAAGCTTTCTTT
CDR3aa: CSGGPQNTEAFF

abundance: .
v_gene: TRBV11-1
d_gene: .
j_gene: TRBJ2-2
CDR3nt: TGTGCCAGCAGCCCACTAAGAATTCTTTCCGGGGAGCTGTTTTTT
CDR3aa: CASSPLRILSGELFF

abundance: .
v_gene: TRBV15
d_gene: .
j_gene: TRBJ1-2
CDR3nt: TGTGCCACCAGCAGAGATCTAACAAACCACGAGGGCTACACCTTC
CDR3aa: CATSRDLTNHEGYTF

abundance: .
v_gene: TRBV7-2
d_gene: .
j_gene: TRBJ1-4
CDR3nt: TGTGCCAGCAGCTTAGCGGATGAAAAACTGTTTTTT
CDR3aa: CASSLADEKLFF

abundance: .
v_gene: TRBV5-4
d_gene: .
j_gene: TRBJ1-4
CDR3nt: TGTGCCAGCAGCATGGAGGGGTTCAAGGAAAAACTGTTTTTT
CDR3aa: CASSMEGFKEKLFF

abundance: .
v_gene: TRBV19
d_gene: .
j_gene: TRBJ1-1
CDR3nt: TGTGCCAGTAGTGCGCGCAGGGGCGCTGAAGCTTTCTTT
CDR3aa: CASSARRGAEAFF

abundance: .
v_gene: TRBV19
d_gene: TRBD2
j_gene: TRBJ2-5
CDR3nt: TGTGCCAGTAGTACCCCGGTGGGGAGGGGCCAAGAGACCCAGTACTTC
CDR3aa: CASSTPVGRGQETQYF

abundance: .
v_gene: TRBV19
d_gene: .
j_gene: TRBJ1-1
CDR3nt: TGTGCCAGTAGCCCTGGGGGGGCTCTTTACACTGAAGCTTTCTTT
CDR3aa: CASSPGGALYTEAFF

abundance: .
v_gene: TRBV11-3
d_gene: TRBD2
j_gene: TRBJ2-1
CDR3nt: TGTGCCAGCAGCTTACGGCTAGCGGGCTACAATGAGCAGTTCTTC
CDR3aa: CASSLRLAGYNEQFF

abundance: .
v_gene: TRBV9
d_gene: .
j_gene: TRBJ1-4
CDR3nt: TGTGCCAGCAGCGTAGGTCTGGGCTGGGAAAAACTGTTTTTT
CDR3aa: CASSVGLGWEKLFF

abundance: once
v_gene: TRBV10-3
d_gene: TRBD1
j_gene: TRBJ1-2
CDR3nt: TGTGCCATTTCCCGGGACAGAGTCCAGGGAGACTTCTTC
CDR3aa: CAISRDRVQGDFF

abundance: .
v_gene: TRBV25-1
d_gene: .
j_gene: TRBJ1-1
CDR3nt: TGTGCCAGCAGTGGAACACAGGGTGAAGCTTTCTTT
CDR3aa: CASSGTQGEAFF

abundance: .
v_gene: TRBV2
d_gene: TRBD1
j_gene: TRBJ2-1
CDR3nt: TGTGCCAGCAGTTTGGGACAGGGGGCGCGGAATGAGCAGTTCTTC
CDR3aa: CASSLGQGARNEQFF

abundance: .
v_gene: TRBV10-3
d_gene: TRBD1
j_gene: TRBJ1-2
CDR3nt: TGTGCCATCAGTGAGTTATCAGGGGGCGCGGATGGCTACACCTTC
CDR3aa: CAISELSGGADGYTF

abundance: .
v_gene: TRBV5-1
d_gene: TRBD1
j_gene: TRBJ1-1
CDR3nt: TGCGCCAGCAGCCTTGGGGACAGGGATCGTGAAGCTTTCTTT
CDR3aa: CASSLGDRDREAFF

abundance: .
v_gene: TRBV4-1
d_gene: .
j_gene: TRBJ2-7
CDR3nt: TGCGCCAGCAGCCAAGATCTGCGGGGAACTTTCTACGAGCAGTACTTC
CDR3aa: CASSQDLRGTFYEQYF

abundance: .
v_gene: TRBV5-4
d_gene: .
j_gene: TRBJ2-7
CDR3nt: TGTGCCAGCAGCTTGGACTACGCAGTCTCCTACGAGCAGTACTTC
CDR3aa: CASSLDYAVSYEQYF

abundance: .
v_gene: TRBV27
d_gene: TRBD2
j_gene: TRBJ2-1
CDR3nt: TGTGCCAGCAGTTTAAGGGGGACTAGCGGGATAAATGAGCAGTTCTTC
CDR3aa: CASSLRGTSGINEQFF

abundance: .
v_gene: TRBV9
d_gene: TRBD2
j_gene: TRBJ2-7
CDR3nt: TGTGCCAGCAGCGTTCTAGCGGAAGAACTCTACGAGCAGTACTTC
CDR3aa: CASSVLAEELYEQYF

abundance: .
v_gene: TRBV27
d_gene: TRBD1
j_gene: TRBJ1-4
CDR3nt: TGTGCCAGCAGTCCCTTCCCCCGACAGGGGGAGACTAATGAAAAACTGTTTTTT
CDR3aa: CASSPFPRQGETNEKLFF

abundance: .
v_gene: TRBV27
d_gene: .
j_gene: TRBJ1-1
CDR3nt: TGTGCCAGCAGTTTCCTCCCCGGACGGTACACTGAAGCTTTCTTT
CDR3aa: CASSFLPGRYTEAFF

abundance: .
v_gene: TRBV11-1
d_gene: TRBD2
j_gene: TRBJ2-7
CDR3nt: TGTGCCAGCAGCTCCTCCAGCGGGATGGGGCAGTACTTC
CDR3aa: CASSSSSGMGQYF

abundance: .
v_gene: TRBV28
d_gene: .
j_gene: TRBJ2-3
CDR3nt: TGTGCCAGCAGTCCGGTTAATAGGGCTATAACAGATACGCAGTATTTT
CDR3aa: CASSPVNRAITDTQYF

abundance: once
v_gene: TRBV19
d_gene: TRBD2
j_gene: TRBJ2-2
CDR3nt: TGTGCCAGTACCCAAACCGCCGGGACTAGCGGCACCGGGGAGCTGTTTTTT
CDR3aa: CASTQTAGTSGTGELFF

abundance: few
v_gene: TRBV18
d_gene: .
j_gene: TRBJ1-2
CDR3nt: TGTGCCAGCTCACCCCGCGGGGATAACTATGGCTACACCTTC
CDR3aa: CASSPRGDNYGYTF

abundance: few
v_gene: TRBV28
d_gene: .
j_gene: TRBJ2-7
CDR3nt: TGTGCCAGCAGTCCTACAGGGCCCCCCTACGAGCAGTACTTC
CDR3aa: CASSPTGPPYEQYF

abundance: .
v_gene: TRBV7-2
d_gene: .
j_gene: TRBJ1-3
CDR3nt: TGTGCCAGCAGCGGACGGGACCTCTCTGGAAACACCATATATTTT
CDR3aa: CASSGRDLSGNTIYF

abundance: .
v_gene: TRBV21-1
d_gene: .
j_gene: TRBJ2-7
CDR3nt: TGTGCCAGCACCCTAGACAGGACCTACGAGCAGTACTTC
CDR3aa: CASTLDRTYEQYF

abundance: .
v_gene: TRBV28
d_gene: .
j_gene: TRBJ2-7
CDR3nt: TGTGCCAGCAGTTCCCCCAGGGGATTTAGCTCCTACGAGCAGTACTTC
CDR3aa: CASSSPRGFSSYEQYF

abundance: .
v_gene: TRBV29-1
d_gene: TRBD2
j_gene: TRBJ2-7
CDR3nt: TGCAGCGTTGAAGCTAGCGGGGGGGGTTACGAGCAGTACTTC
CDR3aa: CSVEASGGGYEQYF

abundance: .
v_gene: TRBV6-1
d_gene: .
j_gene: TRBJ1-3
CDR3nt: TGTGCCAGCAGTCCCGGGGGGTTCTCTGGAAACACCATATATTTT
CDR3aa: CASSPGGFSGNTIYF

abundance: few
v_gene: TRBV29-1
d_gene: .
j_gene: TRBJ1-5
CDR3nt: TGCAGCGTTCGGGACCCAAATCAGCCCCAGCATTTT
CDR3aa: CSVRDPNQPQHF

abundance: .
v_gene: TRBV20-1
d_gene: .
j_gene: TRBJ2-7
CDR3nt: TGCAGTGCTAGTAGGGGGAACGAGCAGTACTTC
CDR3aa: CSASRGNEQYF

abundance: .
v_gene: TRBV11-3
d_gene: TRBD1
j_gene: TRBJ1-1
CDR3nt: TGTGCCAGCAGCCCCGGGACAGGGGTAATGGGGACTGAAGCTTTCTTT
CDR3aa: CASSPGTGVMGTEAFF

abundance: .
v_gene: TRBV29-1
d_gene: .
j_gene: TRBJ1-1
CDR3nt: TGCAGCTCTCTTGGGCCAGGGAACACTGAAGCTTTCTTT
CDR3aa: CSSLGPGNTEAFF

abundance: once
v_gene: TRBV9
d_gene: .
j_gene: TRBJ1-4
CDR3nt: TGTGCCAGCAGCTCCCGGACGCTTACGGGAAAACTGTTTTTT
CDR3aa: CASSSRTLTGKLFF

abundance: .
v_gene: TRBV7-2
d_gene: TRBD1
j_gene: TRBJ2-5
CDR3nt: TGTGCCAGCAGCGTGGACAGGGGGGCCCAAGAGACCCAGTACTTC
CDR3aa: CASSVDRGAQETQYF

abundance: .
v_gene: TRBV5-1
d_gene: .
j_gene: TRBJ2-5
CDR3nt: TGCGCCAGCAGCTTGGGGTCGGAGACCCAGTACTTC
CDR3aa: CASSLGSETQYF

abundance: .
v_gene: TRBV19
d_gene: .
j_gene: TRBJ2-7
CDR3nt: TGTGCCAGTAGTATAAGAGGGCAGGGGATATCCTACGAGCAGTACTTC
CDR3aa: CASSIRGQGISYEQYF

abundance: .
v_gene: TRBV10-3
d_gene: TRBD2
j_gene: TRBJ2-7
CDR3nt: TGTGCCATCAGTGAGTCCGGGTTTAGCGGGCCTAGCTCCTACGAGCAGTACTTC
CDR3aa: CAISESGFSGPSSYEQYF

abundance: .
v_gene: TRBV6-5
d_gene: .
j_gene: TRBJ1-6
CDR3nt: TGTGCCAGCAGCCGACAGGCAGGTTCACCCCTCCACTTT
CDR3aa: CASSRQAGSPLHF

abundance: .
v_gene: TRBV19
d_gene: .
j_gene: TRBJ1-1
CDR3nt: TGTGCCAGTAGTATGTGGGGCCTGAACACTGAAGCTTTCTTT
CDR3aa: CASSMWGLNTEAFF

abundance: .
v_gene: TRBV7-6
d_gene: TRBD1
j_gene: TRBJ1-3
CDR3nt: TGTGCCAGCAGCTCCCAGGGGGAGTTGGACACCATATATTTT
CDR3aa: CASSSQGELDTIYF